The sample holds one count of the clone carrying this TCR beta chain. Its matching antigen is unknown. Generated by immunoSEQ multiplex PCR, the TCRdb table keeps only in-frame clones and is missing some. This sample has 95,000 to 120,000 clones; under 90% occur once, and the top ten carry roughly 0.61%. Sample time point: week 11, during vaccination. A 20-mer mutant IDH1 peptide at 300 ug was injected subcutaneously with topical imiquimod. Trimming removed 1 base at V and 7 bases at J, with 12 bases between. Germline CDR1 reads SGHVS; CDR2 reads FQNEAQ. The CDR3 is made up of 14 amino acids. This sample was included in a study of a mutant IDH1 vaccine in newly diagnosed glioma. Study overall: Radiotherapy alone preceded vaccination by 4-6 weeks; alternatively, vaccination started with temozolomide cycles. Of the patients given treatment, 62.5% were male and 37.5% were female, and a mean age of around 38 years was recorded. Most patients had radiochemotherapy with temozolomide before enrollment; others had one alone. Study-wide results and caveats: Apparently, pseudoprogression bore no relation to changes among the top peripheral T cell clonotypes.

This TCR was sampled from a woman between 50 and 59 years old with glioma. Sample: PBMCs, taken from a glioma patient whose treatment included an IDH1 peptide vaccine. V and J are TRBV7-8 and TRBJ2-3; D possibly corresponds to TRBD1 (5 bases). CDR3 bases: TGTGCCAGCAGCTTAGAGGGGCCTAGTAATACGCAGTATTTT. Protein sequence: CASSLEGPSNTQYF.